The 19 T cell receptor beta chains listed next were all sequenced from one sample in a study of cytomegalovirus exposure and HLA in healthy donors. The PCR ran on 60 Vbeta and 13 Jbeta primers. Libraries were prepared by immunoSEQ multiplex PCR; TCRdb keeps only in-frame clonotypes and omits some of them. This repertoire shows 110,000 to 150,000 clones, about 84% found once; its top ten account for over 2%. The sequenced sample was PBMCs. These receptors were obtained from a young woman in good health and CMV-seropositive.

The chain carries TRBV10-2 and TRBJ1-2; 9 bases map to TRBD1. The length of the CDR3 is 18 residues. Germline V gene data show CDR1 as WSHSY and CDR2 as SAAADI. Trimming at V came to 3 bases and at J to 5 bases, leaving 16 bases not matched to a gene. The CDR3 spells CASSDSGTGSPPAYGYTF. The CDR3 DNA sequence: TGCGCCAGCAGTGACTCCGGGACAGGGTCCCCCCCGGCTTATGGCTACACCTTC.

The chain couples TRBV4-2 to TRBJ2-3; 7 nucleotides agree with TRBD1. CDR1 is LGHNA, CDR2 YNFKEQ, per germline. CDR3 size: 18 residues. V shed 1 base and J 2 bases; nucleotides not matched to a gene: 12. This CDR3 is CASSQVAGRGQSTDTQYF. CDR3 DNA sequence: TGTGCCAGCAGCCAAGTGGCTGGACGGGGACAGTCCACAGATACGCAGTATTTT.

The CDR3 sequence is CASSTQRLAGAAYNEQFF. CDR3 DNA: TGTGCCAGCAGCACGCAAAGACTAGCGGGGGCCGCCTACAATGAGCAGTTCTTC. The rearrangement uses TRBV7-2 and TRBJ2-1; TRBD2 aligns across 12 bases. The V and J ends lost 5 bases and 2 bases, in that order; junction bases with no gene match: 10. CDR1 and CDR2 from the germline V gene are SGHTA and FQGNSA. This CDR3 contains 18 residues.

The chain combines TRBV28 with TRBJ2-5; 8 nucleotides align to TRBD2. The J call may be in error: the DNA end matches TRBJ2-7 better. CDR1 is MDHEN and CDR2 is SYDVKM in the germline V gene. This CDR3 spans 15 amino acids. The CDR3 here is CASSSPSGGYYEQYF. The CDR3 region has the DNA TGTGCCAGCAGTTCCCCTTCGGGAGGGTACTACGAGCAGTACTTC.

The V call is TRBV28, the J call TRBJ1-1; the D is unclear. The CDR3 consists of 14 residues. Germline CDR1 MDHEN, CDR2 SYDVKM. The V gene lost 1 base and the J gene lost 9 bases, with 15 bases spanning the gap. The CDR3 DNA reads TGTGCCAGCAGTTTATCCCGCACCCTAGCACAAGCTTTCTTT. This encodes CASSLSRTLAQAFF.

The V and J genes are TRBV5-1 and TRBJ2-6; 10 bases line up with TRBD2. J lost 4 bases, V lost 4 bases, and 5 bases had no gene match. This CDR3 is 16 amino acids long. From germline, CDR1 is SGHRS and CDR2 YFSETQ. In DNA form, the CDR3 reads TGCGCCAGCAGCGTGGGACTAGCGTCAGGGGCCAACGTCCTGACTTTC. Amino acid sequence: CASSVGLASGANVLTF.

V and J are TRBV5-1 and TRBJ2-1, with TRBD1 identical over 9 bases. CDR3 length: 16 amino acids. Germline-derived CDR1 and CDR2 are SGHRS and YFSETQ. The junction had 13 bases not matched to a gene; V was cut back by 4 bases and J by 8 bases. The CDR3 protein is CASSPRRDRVADEQFF. CDR3 DNA: TGCGCCAGCAGCCCCAGGAGGGACAGGGTTGCCGATGAGCAGTTCTTC.

This clone is a singleton in its sample. The rearrangement links TRBV2 to TRBJ1-2; TRBD1 matches 8 bases. Germline V gene data show CDR1 as SNHLY and CDR2 as FYNNEI. Trimming took 1 base from V and 5 from J; bases not matched to a gene: 9. The CDR3 is 16 residues long. The DNA for the CDR3 is TGTGCCAGCAGTGAAGGGGCGGGACAGGAGGTATATGGCTACACCTTC. Encoded protein: CASSEGAGQEVYGYTF.

This clone was found a few times. The chain uses TRBV14 and TRBJ1-6, with D perhaps TRBD1 (5 bases). CDR1 is SGHDN, CDR2 FVKESK, per germline. The CDR3 loop spans 14 amino acids. V shed 3 bases and J shed 8 bases, with 11 bases lying between them. This CDR3 reads CASSHWTLYSPLHF. CDR3 nucleotides: TGTGCCAGCAGCCATTGGACACTATATTCACCCCTCCACTTT.

The gene calls are TRBV6-4 and TRBJ2-3; TRBD1 agrees at 8 bases. Trimming took 2 bases from V and 3 from J; bases not matched to a gene: 4. CDR1 is MRHNA and CDR2 is SNTAGT in the germline V gene. The CDR3 has 15 amino acids. CDR3 nucleotides: TGTGCCAGCAGTGACGGGCAGGGGGCAACAGATACGCAGTATTTT. Protein sequence: CASSDGQGATDTQYF.

The chain is built from TRBV5-1 and TRBJ2-7; D perhaps matches TRBD1 (5 bases). From germline, CDR1 is SGHRS and CDR2 YFSETQ. The CDR3 is 16 residues long. V was pared by 0 bases and J by 5 bases, with 18 bases between. The CDR3 loop reads CASSLGARQGSHEQYF. CDR3 nucleotides: TGCGCCAGCAGCTTGGGGGCCCGTCAGGGATCCCACGAGCAGTACTTC.

The chain joins TRBV10-1 to TRBJ2-1; 7 bases fit TRBD1. Germline CDR1 and CDR2: WNHNN and SYGVQD (reference sequence). The CDR3 runs 14 residues. V was pared by 5 bases and J by 3 bases, with 4 bases of the junction left unmatched. The CDR3 bases are TGCGCCAGCAGTCCCGGACAGGACTACAATGAGCAGTTCTTC. As protein: CASSPGQDYNEQFF.

This clone was observed a few times. The CDR3 nucleotides read TGTGCCAGCAGCAAAACACCCGACTACAATGAGCAGTTCTTC. Protein: CASSKTPDYNEQFF. The V and J genes are TRBV21-1 and TRBJ2-1; TRBD1 reflects the table's D call only, with no check against the DNA. TRBV21-1 is a pseudogene segment. CDR3 length: 14 residues.

Only one count was recorded for this clone. The chain employs TRBV6-4 and TRBJ1-2; D uncertain. Germline assignment: CDR1 MRHNA and CDR2 SNTAGT. V was shortened by 0 bases and J by 6 bases, with 14 bases between the two germline ends. The CDR3 is 15 amino acids. As DNA, the CDR3 is TGTGCCAGCAGTGACTCGAGGTTCGCAACCCATGGCTACACCTTC. This sequence encodes CASSDSRFATHGYTF.

This chain joins TRBV19 and TRBJ2-5; TRBD1 aligns across 12 bases. The germline V gene has CDR1 LNHDA and CDR2 SQIVND (reference sequence). The CDR3 sequence is 16 residues long. The J segment lost 5 bases and the V segment lost 3 bases, leaving 7 bases of the junction unmatched. The CDR3 sequence: CASSIGGQGATETQYF. As DNA, the CDR3 is TGTGCCAGTAGTATTGGGGGACAGGGGGCCACGGAGACCCAGTACTTC.

This clone showed up just a few times. The chain joins TRBV27 to TRBJ2-7; 8 positions agree with TRBD1. With V trimmed by 5 bases and J by 4 bases, 7 bases remained unmatched. CDR1 is MNHEY, CDR2 SMNVEV, per germline (reference sequence). The CDR3 has 14 residues. The CDR3 sequence: CASSPTRTGYEQYF. CDR3 coding DNA: TGTGCCAGCAGTCCCACCCGGACAGGGTACGAGCAGTACTTC.

The chain joins TRBV18 to TRBJ2-7, with TRBD2 as a possible D gene (6 bases). Germline lookup yields CDR1 KGHSH and CDR2 LQKENI. Trimming pared 5 bases from V and 7 bases from J, leaving 15 bases between. There are 13 residues in the CDR3. The CDR3 protein is CASSTGGLGEQYF. In DNA form, the CDR3 reads TGTGCCAGCTCAACCGGGGGTCTGGGGGAGCAGTACTTC.

On this clone itself: Mismatch with germline at one junction end may stem from a read error. The same CDR3 arises from other DNA sequences in this sample as well. The chain combines TRBV6-1 with TRBJ1-4; 9 nucleotides line up with TRBD1. CDR1 and CDR2 from the germline V gene are MNHNS and SASEGT. CDR3 length: 18 residues. In DNA form, the CDR3 reads TGTGCCAGCAGTGAAGTTGGGACAGGGTTTGCAACTAATGAAAAATTGTTTTTT. As protein: CASSEVGTGFATNEKLFF.

This chain connects TRBV5-4 to TRBJ1-6; TRBD1 matches at 8 bases. V lost 0 bases, J lost 10 bases, and 9 bases stayed unmatched. The CDR3 spans 16 residues. Germline loops: CDR1 SGHNT, CDR2 YYREEE (reference sequence). For the CDR3, the DNA is TGTGCCAGCAGCTTGGTAGACTCAGGGGGCCAGTCACCCCTCCACTTT. Amino acid sequence: CASSLVDSGGQSPLHF.